Presented here are 12 T cell receptor beta chains from one specimen sequenced in a study of T cell responses to AZD1222 COVID-19 vaccine. Produced via immunoSEQ multiplex PCR; TCRdb's table is partial and in-frame only. The table includes around 50,000 clones, approximately 83% detected once. The sequences come from peripheral blood, collected on day 0 of AZD1222 vaccination. These receptors all stem from an adult in good health.

This chain joins TRBV5-4 and TRBJ1-3; 11 bases fit TRBD1. Trimming removed 7 bases from V and 4 bases from J; junction bases left unmatched: 4. Germline CDR1 reads SGHNT; CDR2 reads YYREEE (reference sequence). The CDR3 has 14 residues. CDR3 protein: CASYGQGAGNTIYF. The DNA of the CDR3 is TGTGCCAGCTACGGACAGGGGGCCGGAAACACCATATATTTT.

The chain carries TRBV27 and TRBJ1-1, with a weak D call TRBD1 (5 bases). There are 15 residues in the CDR3. Looked up from germline, CDR1 is MNHEY and CDR2 is SMNVEV (reference sequence). V lost 8 bases and J lost 1, with 17 bases in between. The CDR3 sequence: CASQSRGSQNTEAFF. In nucleotides, the CDR3 is TGTGCCAGCCAGTCTCGGGGCAGCCAGAACACTGAAGCTTTCTTT.

The chain joins TRBV6-2 or TRBV6-3 to TRBJ2-1, with TRBD2 as a possible D gene (6 bases). Germline CDR1 reads MNHEY; CDR2 reads SVGEGT. The CDR3 covers 15 residues. The V and J ends lost 0 bases and 9 bases respectively, with 15 bases between them. CDR3 DNA: TGTGCCAGCAGTTACTCGGGGGGAGCTTTCCGTGAGCAGTTCTTC. Amino acids: CASSYSGGAFREQFF.

J is TRBJ2-1 and V is TRBV7-3; 10 nucleotides line up with TRBD2. CDR1 and CDR2 from the germline V gene are SGHTA and FQGTGA. This CDR3 spans 16 amino acids. J lost 3 bases, V lost 2 bases, and 4 bases had no gene match. The CDR3 region is CASSLGLAGVYNEQFF. CDR3 DNA: TGTGCCAGCAGCTTAGGCCTAGCGGGAGTCTACAATGAGCAGTTCTTC.

The chain has TRBV6-2 or TRBV6-3 and TRBJ2-2, with D possibly being TRBD1 (6 bases). Germline CDR1 and CDR2: MNHEY and SVGEGT. V was shortened by 5 bases and J by 6 bases, with 10 bases between the two germline ends. CDR3 length: 13 amino acids. The CDR3 nucleotides read TGTGCCAGCAGTCTACAGGGTTCCGGGGAGCTGTTTTTT. Its translation: CASSLQGSGELFF.

In its sample, this clone was seen once. The genes are TRBV27 and TRBJ1-5, with 8 bases fitting TRBD1. The CDR3 length is 15 residues. Germline-derived CDR1 and CDR2 are MNHEY and SMNVEV (reference sequence). J was trimmed by 6 bases and V by 3 bases; bases with no gene match: 7. The CDR3 DNA follows: TGTGCCAGCAGTTTGACAGGGGCGGCTCTTCAGCCCCAGCATTTT. This codes for CASSLTGAALQPQHF.

The CDR3 region is CASTRSSGTYEQYF. The DNA of the CDR3 is TGTGCCAGTACTCGGTCGAGCGGGACCTACGAGCAGTACTTC. The chain links TRBV19 to TRBJ2-7; TRBD2 matches 7 bases. The CDR3 spans 14 residues. Germline V gene data show CDR1 as LNHDA and CDR2 as SQIVND (reference sequence). Losses at the gene ends were 7 bases for V and 2 bases for J; bases not matched to a gene: 8.

The chain is built from TRBV7-8 and TRBJ2-7, with 7 bases identical to TRBD2. V gave up 2 bases and J gave up 1 base; unmatched junction bases: 2. The CDR3 runs to 14 residues. Germline lookup yields CDR1 SGHVS and CDR2 FQNEAQ. CDR3 sequence: CASSLLAASYEQYF. In DNA, the CDR3 is TGTGCCAGCAGCTTACTAGCGGCTTCCTACGAGCAGTACTTC. Combining the CDR3 with reference TRBV7-8 and TRBJ2-7 gives the whole variable domain GAGVSQSPRYKVAKRGQDVALRCDPISGHVSLFWYQQALGQGPEFLTYFQNEAQLDKSGLPSDRFFAERPEGSVSTLKIQRTQQEDSAVYLCASSLLAASYEQYFGPGTRLTVT.

The chain combines TRBV27 with TRBJ1-1; D is ambiguous. Germline V gene lookup returns CDR1 MNHEY and CDR2 SMNVEV (reference sequence). Trimming left V 3 bases short and J 0 bases short, with 8 bases between. The CDR3 is 14 amino acids. The CDR3 is CASSFPTLNTEAFF. Here the CDR3 DNA reads TGTGCCAGCAGTTTTCCAACGCTGAACACTGAAGCTTTCTTT.

This clone was observed a single time. V and J are TRBV5-6 and TRBJ2-2, with TRBD2 matching 11 bases. The CDR3 runs 17 residues. In germline, CDR1 is SGHDT, CDR2 YYEEEE. V gave up 0 bases and J gave up 7 bases; unmatched junction bases: 8. The CDR3 is CASSLAPGTSGIGELFF. As DNA, the CDR3 is TGTGCCAGCAGCTTGGCCCCCGGGACTAGCGGCATCGGGGAGCTGTTTTTT.

Regarding this clone: The junction shows a germline mismatch at one end, possibly a read error. The rearrangement uses TRBV7-9 and TRBJ2-7, with a weak D call TRBD1 (6 bases). CDR1 and CDR2 from the germline V gene are SEHNR and FQNEAQ (reference sequence). The CDR3 sequence is 11 residues long. CDR3 bases: TGTGCCAGCAGCTTATCAGCAGGGGCCTTTTTC. Translating it yields CASSLSAGAFF.

By share, this clone ranks as medium-sized. The chain joins TRBV10-3 to TRBJ2-7; D assignment may be TRBD1 or TRBD2 (5 bases each). CDR1 is ENHRY and CDR2 is SYGVKD in the germline V gene. Between the trimmed V and J ends, which lost 10 bases and 1 base, there was a span of 14 bases. The CDR3 loop spans 13 amino acids. CDR3 amino acids: CATRMWGSYEQYF. The CDR3 region has the DNA TGTGCCACCAGGATGTGGGGGTCCTACGAGCAGTACTTC.